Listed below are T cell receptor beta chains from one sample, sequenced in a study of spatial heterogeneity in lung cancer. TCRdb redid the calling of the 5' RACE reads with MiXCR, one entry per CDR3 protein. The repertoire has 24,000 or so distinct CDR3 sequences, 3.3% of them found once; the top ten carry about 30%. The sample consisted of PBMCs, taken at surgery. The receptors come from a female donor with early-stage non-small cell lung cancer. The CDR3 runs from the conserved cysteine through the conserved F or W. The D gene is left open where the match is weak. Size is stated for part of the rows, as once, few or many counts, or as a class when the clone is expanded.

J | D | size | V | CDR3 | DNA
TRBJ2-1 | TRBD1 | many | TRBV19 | CASSPEPEGEGAPYNEQFF | TGTGCCAGTAGCCCGGAGCCCGAGGGAGAGGGGGCCCCCTACAATGAGCAGTTCTTC
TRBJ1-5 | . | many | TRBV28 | CASSLPDRQPQHF | TGTGCCAGCAGTCTACCGGATCGTCAGCCCCAGCATTTT
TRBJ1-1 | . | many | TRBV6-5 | CASSYSRRDGVNTEAFF | TGTGCCAGCAGTTACAGTCGCCGGGACGGAGTGAACACTGAAGCTTTCTTT
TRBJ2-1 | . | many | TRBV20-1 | CSARRTHGGNEQFF | TGCAGTGCTAGGCGGACTCATGGGGGCAATGAGCAGTTCTTC
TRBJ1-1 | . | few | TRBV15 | CATSRAVRHLNTEAFF | TGTGCCACCAGCAGAGCAGTTAGGCACCTGAACACTGAAGCTTTCTTT
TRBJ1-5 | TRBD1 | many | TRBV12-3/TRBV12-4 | CASRAGQGFNQPQHF | TGTGCCAGCAGAGCCGGACAGGGGTTCAATCAGCCCCAGCATTTT
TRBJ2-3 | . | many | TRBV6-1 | CASSEASPGHLHTDTQYF | TGTGCCAGCAGTGAAGCCTCACCGGGACACCTCCACACAGATACGCAGTATTTT
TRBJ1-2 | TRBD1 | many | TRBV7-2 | CASSSTGSGYTF | TGTGCCAGCAGCTCGACAGGGAGTGGCTACACCTTC
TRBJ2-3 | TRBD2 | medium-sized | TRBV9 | CASSVSGGSTDTQYF | TGTGCCAGCAGCGTTAGCGGGGGAAGCACAGATACGCAGTATTTT
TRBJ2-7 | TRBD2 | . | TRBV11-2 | CASSFIRGQLTSGSYEQYF | TGTGCCAGCAGCTTCATTCGCGGACAGCTGACTAGCGGGAGCTACGAGCAGTACTTC
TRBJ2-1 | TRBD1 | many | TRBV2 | CASNSRDRTGNEQFF | TGTGCCAGCAACTCCCGGGACAGGACAGGCAATGAGCAGTTCTTC
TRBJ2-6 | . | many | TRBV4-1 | CASSPVFGANVLTF | TGCGCCAGCAGCCCCGTCTTCGGGGCCAACGTCCTGACTTTC